This entry lists 6 T cell receptor beta chains sequenced from one sample in a study of blood T cell repertoires in COVID-19. This table comes from immunoSEQ multiplex PCR, and its TCRdb copy is limited to in-frame clones, with some not included. The sample carries about 270,000 clones, 84% recorded once. The sequenced sample consisted of peripheral blood. The receptor set was obtained from a human donor in a cohort sampled during active COVID-19.

The rearrangement joins TRBV5-4 to TRBJ2-7; 10 positions match TRBD2. V lost 7 bases to trimming and J lost 0 bases; unmatched junction nucleotides: 13. Germline loops: CDR1 SGHNT, CDR2 YYREEE (reference sequence). CDR3 length: 17 amino acids. CDR3 amino acids: CASEWGSGRSGSYEQYF. DNA of the CDR3: TGTGCCAGCGAGTGGGGTAGCGGGAGGTCCGGCTCCTACGAGCAGTACTTC.

In this sample, this clone turned up a few times. V and J are TRBV2 and TRBJ2-1; the match to TRBD1 covers 8 bases. Losses at the gene ends were 8 bases for V and 2 bases for J; bases not matched to a gene: 5. Per germline, CDR1 SNHLY and CDR2 FYNNEI. The CDR3 contains 14 residues. The CDR3 reads CASAGTGPYNEQFF. The CDR3 DNA is TGTGCCAGCGCAGGGACAGGCCCCTACAATGAGCAGTTCTTC.

The chain recombines TRBV9 with TRBJ2-3, with 11 bases fitting TRBD2. Germline-derived CDR1 and CDR2 are SGDLS and YYNGEE. The CDR3 totals 18 residues. V was clipped by 0 bases and J by 4 bases; unmatched bases: 10. Written as DNA, the CDR3 is TGTGCCAGCAGCGTAGCTACCGGTAGCGGGAGGGCCGCAGATACGCAGTATTTT. As protein: CASSVATGSGRAADTQYF.

This chain joins TRBV11-3 and TRBJ2-2; 9 bases map to TRBD1. Looked up from germline, CDR1 is SGHNT and CDR2 is YENEEA. This CDR3 comprises 15 residues. The V gene end was trimmed by 4 bases and the J gene end by 1 base; junction bases not matched to a gene: 1. CDR3 residues: CASSSGQGNTGELFF. The CDR3 DNA reads TGTGCCAGCAGCTCGGGACAGGGGAACACCGGGGAGCTGTTTTTT.

This chain links TRBV12-5 with TRBJ1-1; D might be TRBD1 (6 bases). Deletions cut 6 bases from V and 2 bases from J, with 10 bases between. The CDR3 covers 13 residues. CDR1 is LGHNT, CDR2 FRNRAP, per germline. CDR3 sequence (DNA): TGTGCTAGTGGGGGGGCCTTAAACACTGAAGCTTTCTTT. Its protein is CASGGALNTEAFF.

This chain links TRBV5-1 with TRBJ2-1, with D possibly being TRBD1 (5 bases). This CDR3 has 15 residues. V shed 4 bases and J shed 6 bases, with 17 bases lying between them. CDR1 and CDR2 (germline): SGHRS, YFSETQ. DNA of the CDR3: TGCGCCAGCAGCGATGGACAAGTCCTGGTCAATGAGCAGTTCTTC. It translates to CASSDGQVLVNEQFF.